The rows below give T cell receptor beta chains drawn from one sample of a study of spatial heterogeneity in lung cancer. MiXCR, applied by TCRdb to the 5' RACE reads, yields one record per CDR3 protein. The table lists some 55,000 distinct CDR3 sequences, roughly 6.4% of them singletons, with approximately 15% in the top ten. Specimen: PBMCs, collected at surgery. Receptors were obtained from a female donor with early-stage non-small cell lung cancer. Both conserved end residues are trimmed from each CDR3. Each record gives: D gene, clone size, V gene, J gene, CDR3 protein. A D gene is named only where the DNA matches it firmly. Part of the rows lack a size; the others show once, few, many or a class for expanded clones.

.	many	TRBV25-1	TRBJ2-2	ASRAKVDGELF
TRBD1	few	TRBV5-1	TRBJ1-1	ASSHGQGYLPEAF
TRBD1	many	TRBV28	TRBJ1-2	ASSPTSQGARNYGYT
.	few	TRBV9	TRBJ2-1	ASSSGPDYAGNEQF
.	many	TRBV5-8	TRBJ1-1	ASSLGTLAEAF
.	.	TRBV27	TRBJ1-4	ASSLGAEYEKLF
.	.	TRBV12-3/TRBV12-4	TRBJ2-7	ASSPGPNDDEQY
.	many	TRBV28	TRBJ2-3	ASSSGLKEDTQY
.	many	TRBV28	TRBJ1-1	ASNRFLTIGAQGTEAF
TRBD2	many	TRBV7-3	TRBJ2-2	ASSLHGGNAGELF
.	few	TRBV5-1	TRBJ1-2	ASSLETDRRPIYGYT
.	many	TRBV7-2	TRBJ1-2	ASSFTQGNGYT
.	few	TRBV5-4	TRBJ1-1	ASSLGGPDSHTEAF
.	many	TRBV28	TRBJ1-6	ASTSQGGNNSPLH
TRBD2	.	TRBV18	TRBJ2-1	ASSPITSGNYNEQF
.	.	TRBV2	TRBJ1-4	ASSEGDSPPEKLF
.	many	TRBV12-3/TRBV12-4	TRBJ1-1	ASTAFAEAF
.	many	TRBV20-1	TRBJ2-6	SALLSSGANVLT
.	.	TRBV5-4	TRBJ2-3	ASSLEPRTDTQY
.	.	TRBV20-1	TRBJ2-2	SARDLRGASNTGELF
TRBD1	.	TRBV5-4	TRBJ1-1	ASTTGAGMNTEAF
.	many	TRBV5-1	TRBJ2-1	ASSPPGSYNEQF
.	many	TRBV20-1	TRBJ1-6	SVRRRAPNSPLH
TRBD2	few	TRBV28	TRBJ2-1	ASSSPWTSGSSRLVNEQF
.	few	TRBV18	TRBJ2-3	ASSWRGAGTDTQY
.	.	TRBV27	TRBJ1-3	ASSFGGPGNTIY
TRBD1	.	TRBV2	TRBJ2-7	ASRDRGYEQY
.	few	TRBV10-3	TRBJ2-5	VIGQGQVETQY
.	many	TRBV27	TRBJ2-1	ASSINRGRGNEQF
.	.	TRBV7-9	TRBJ1-6	ASSPLGTQYNSPLH
TRBD2	many	TRBV20-1	TRBJ2-1	SAQGLANEQF
TRBD1	many	TRBV27	TRBJ2-7	ASSVRRDRGHEQY
TRBD2	.	TRBV5-1	TRBJ2-1	ASSPAGGLSYNEQF
.	few	TRBV6-1	TRBJ2-5	ASSRGQGPQETQY
.	many	TRBV12-3/TRBV12-4	TRBJ1-5	ASSFERGRSQPQH
.	.	TRBV10-2	TRBJ1-4	ASPPRVF
.	.	TRBV6-5	TRBJ2-5	ASSPLYSSETQY
.	few	TRBV5-1	TRBJ2-2	ASSQGNTGELF
TRBD2	few	TRBV20-1	TRBJ2-3	SASSPGGPTDTQY
.	.	TRBV2	TRBJ1-4	ASTRQPATNEKLF
TRBD1	.	TRBV19	TRBJ1-5	ASSSPGTGYNQPQH
.	few	TRBV9	TRBJ1-5	ASSVADNQPQH
TRBD1	.	TRBV27	TRBJ2-6	ASSYTRTGSSGANVLT
.	few	TRBV6-2/TRBV6-3	TRBJ2-3	ASSYMLDTQY
.	many	TRBV28	TRBJ2-7	ASTLWGRGDISYEQY
.	few	TRBV7-9	TRBJ1-6	ASSLPGVSHNSPLH
TRBD1	.	TRBV6-5	TRBJ1-2	ASSRGGSKANYGYT
.	many	TRBV11-2	TRBJ2-1	ASSLVMDNEQF
TRBD1	many	TRBV20-1	TRBJ1-1	SAQQGRDTEAF
.	many	TRBV5-6	TRBJ2-1	ASSRDTNEQF
.	.	TRBV3-1	TRBJ1-1	ASSQPGRDTEAF